This passage covers 9 T cell receptor beta chains from one sample sequenced in a study of T cell responses to AZD1222 COVID-19 vaccine. Produced via immunoSEQ multiplex PCR; TCRdb's table is partial and in-frame only. The sample includes tens of thousands of clones, about 91% seen only once; the top ten take 20% to 30%. The sample in question was peripheral blood, obtained 28 days after the second AZD1222 dose. The origin of the receptors is an adult who received the AZD1222 COVID-19 vaccine.

This chain uses TRBV5-1 with TRBJ2-2, with D tentatively TRBD1 or TRBD2 (5 bases each). Trimming cost V 0 bases and J 4 bases, with 16 bases left between them. The CDR3 sequence is 17 residues long. Germline V gives CDR1 SGHRS, CDR2 YFSETQ. In nucleotides, the CDR3 is TGCGCCAGCAGCTTGGCCCCCGGTGGGGGTGTCACCGGGGAGCTGTTTTTT. Amino acid sequence: CASSLAPGGGVTGELFF.

The chain links TRBV4-2 to TRBJ1-6; D may be TRBD1 (6 bases). The CDR3 extends over 21 amino acids. Germline V gene sequence: CDR1 LGHNA, CDR2 YNFKEQ. The V gene lost 2 bases and the J gene lost 8 bases, with 31 bases spanning the gap. This chain's CDR3 is CASSQLSTGSTVSPNYSPLHF. The CDR3 coding sequence is TGTGCCAGCAGCCAACTATCAACAGGGTCAACTGTCAGCCCTAATTATTCACCCCTCCACTTT.

J is TRBJ1-1 and V is TRBV20-1; tentative D call: TRBD1 (6 bases). V lost 3 bases to trimming and J lost 5 bases, with 13 bases between them. There are 13 residues in the CDR3. Looked up from germline, CDR1 is DFQATT and CDR2 is SNEGSKA (reference sequence). This CDR3 reads CSASLQGWTEAFF. The CDR3 DNA reads as TGCAGTGCTAGTCTCCAGGGGTGGACTGAAGCTTTCTTT.

The genes are TRBV18 and TRBJ1-4; unclear D gene. This CDR3 has 13 amino acids. Germline CDR1 reads KGHSH; CDR2 reads LQKENI. V lost 0 bases and J 7 bases, leaving 6 bases between the germline ends. The CDR3 sequence: CASSPPPGEKLFF. The CDR3 DNA reads TGTGCCAGCTCACCACCTCCCGGTGAAAAACTGTTTTTT.

This clone showed up just a few times. The CDR3: CASTFSGDSGNTIYF. DNA for the CDR3: TGTGCCAGCACCTTCTCGGGGGACTCTGGAAACACCATATATTTT. The J gene is TRBJ1-3, the V gene TRBV2; maybe TRBD1 (5 bases). The CDR3 is 15 residues long. Germline V gives CDR1 SNHLY, CDR2 FYNNEI. Trimming took off 7 bases at V and 0 bases at J, with 13 bases between the two ends. The entire variable domain, with the rest obtained from reference TRBV2 and TRBJ1-3, is as follows: EPEVTQTPSHQVTQMGQEVILRCVPISNHLYFYWYRQILGQKVEFLVSFYNNEISEKSEIFDDQFSVERPDGSNFTLKIRSTKLEDSAMYFCASTFSGDSGNTIYFGEGSWLTVV.

V usage is TRBV12-3 or TRBV12-4 and J usage is TRBJ1-2; D ambiguous. V lost 5 bases and J 4 bases, leaving 8 bases between the germline ends. The CDR3 is 12 amino acids. The CDR3 protein is CASSLYSYGYTF. The CDR3, as DNA: TGTGCCAGCAGTCTTTACAGCTATGGCTACACCTTC.

The CDR3 loop reads CASSVDRVTNEQFF. The DNA of the CDR3 is TGTGCCAGCAGCGTAGACAGGGTTACCAATGAGCAGTTCTTC. The rearrangement uses TRBV7-9 and TRBJ2-1; 7 bases map to TRBD1. With V trimmed by 5 bases and J by 6 bases, 7 bases remained unmatched. There are 14 residues in the CDR3. Germline assignment: CDR1 SEHNR and CDR2 FQNEAQ (reference sequence).

The V gene is TRBV6-1, the J gene TRBJ2-1; D unresolved. There are 14 residues in the CDR3. The germline V gene has CDR1 MNHNS and CDR2 SASEGT. V lost 3 bases and J lost 4, with 10 bases in between. The CDR3 DNA sequence: TGTGCCAGCAGTGAGGTAGCAGGATACAATGAGCAGTTCTTC. Residues: CASSEVAGYNEQFF.

The V gene is TRBV7-9, the J gene TRBJ2-5; the match to TRBD1 covers 11 bases. CDR1 is SEHNR, CDR2 FQNEAQ, per germline (reference sequence). J was trimmed by 5 bases and V by 3 bases; bases with no gene match: 5. The CDR3 spans 15 residues. CDR3 sequence: CASSFWTGGFETQYF. CDR3 nucleotide sequence: TGTGCCAGCAGCTTTTGGACAGGGGGCTTTGAGACCCAGTACTTC.